This T cell receptor (beta chain) was identified in a study of cytomegalovirus exposure and HLA in healthy donors. The germline CDR1 and CDR2 sequences are KGHSH and LQKENI. The CDR3 runs to 13 residues. V lost 4 bases and J lost 6, with 12 bases in between. PCR primers comprised 60 Vbeta and 13 Jbeta primers. Using immunoSEQ multiplex PCR, the repertoire was profiled, and TCRdb retains in-frame clones only, with some absent. The sample has some 120,000 clones, 74% seen once. Healthy individuals who donated bone marrow served as the donors. This TCR came from a woman aged 50 to 60 in good health and CMV-seropositive. V usage is TRBV18 and J usage is TRBJ1-2; no reliable D call. Specimen: PBMCs. The CDR3 is CASSRVDGDGYTF. The CDR3 nucleotides read TGTGCCAGCTCACGAGTAGACGGAGATGGCTACACCTTC.